Listed below are T cell receptor beta chains from one sample, sequenced in a study of Graves' ophthalmopathy and Graves' hyperthyroidism. TCRdb independently ran MiXCR on the multiplex PCR reads; one entry per CDR3 protein. The table records 900,000 to 1,200,000 distinct CDR3 sequences, about 36% of them present only once. Sequencing input: peripheral blood or thyroid tissue (not recorded which). Receptors originate from an adult man with Graves' hyperthyroidism. Each CDR3 is given with its conserved first and last residue. The D gene is left open where the match is weak. Size is omitted from some rows. Given values are once, few, many or a class for expanded clones.

J | size | V | D | DNA | CDR3
TRBJ1-5 | few | TRBV7-9 | TRBD1 | TGTGCCAGCAGCTGGAGCTCCGGGACAGGGGTTTTTCAGCCCCAGCATTTT | CASSWSSGTGVFQPQHF
TRBJ2-5 | once | TRBV10-3 | . | TGTGCCATCAGTGAGAAGGAGGGTACCTTCCAAGAGACCCAGTACTTC | CAISEKEGTFQETQYF
TRBJ1-3 | many | TRBV6-6 | . | TGTGCCAGCAGTTACAGGGCTGGAAACACCATATATTTT | CASSYRAGNTIYF
TRBJ1-1 | many | TRBV4-3 | . | TGCGCCAGCAGCCAAGGCGGGGGAAGGAACACTGAAGCTTTCTTT | CASSQGGGRNTEAFF
TRBJ2-2 | many | TRBV29-1 | TRBD2 | TGCAGCGTTGTGGTGGCGAGCGGGAGGGCCGCCGGGGAGCTGTTTTTT | CSVVVASGRAAGELFF
TRBJ1-1 | many | TRBV7-2 | . | TGTGCCAGCAGCTTAATGAGTGGGGGTATGAACACTGAAGCTTTCTTT | CASSLMSGGMNTEAFF
TRBJ2-7 | many | TRBV10-1 | TRBD1 | TGCGCCAGCAGTGAAGGGACAGGGAGCTACGAGCAGTACTTC | CASSEGTGSYEQYF
TRBJ2-5 | . | TRBV2 | . | TGTGCCAGCAGTTCTCACCACGGGGAAGAGACCCAGTACTTC | CASSSHHGEETQYF
TRBJ1-4 | many | TRBV7-2 | . | TGTGCCAGCAGCTTATCGGACGGTTGGAATGAAAAACTGTTTTTT | CASSLSDGWNEKLFF
TRBJ1-5 | few | TRBV19 | . | TGTGCCAGTAGGACGTTTGGGGGCGCCGGGCAGCCCCAGCATTTT | CASRTFGGAGQPQHF
TRBJ2-7 | many | TRBV7-6 | TRBD2 | TGTGCCAGCAGCTTGGGTTCTAGCGGAGCCTACGAGCAGTACTTC | CASSLGSSGAYEQYF
TRBJ1-6 | once | TRBV10-2 | . | TGCGCCAGCAGTGATTCCACTGGGCCTGCATCACCCCTCCACTTT | CASSDSTGPASPLHF
TRBJ2-5 | many | TRBV25-1 | . | TGTGCCAGCAGTGAATATGGGGGCGCCAGTGCGGCCCAGTACTTC | CASSEYGGASAAQYF
TRBJ2-7 | many | TRBV12-3/TRBV12-4 | . | TGTGCCAGCAGTTTAGGTCGGGTATACGAGCAGTACTTC | CASSLGRVYEQYF
TRBJ2-1 | . | TRBV7-8 | TRBD2 | TGTGCCAGCAGCGGTCAGGGAAGCGGGGGCTACAATGAGCAGTTCTTC | CASSGQGSGGYNEQFF
TRBJ1-5 | few | TRBV28 | . | TGTGCCAGCAGTTCGCTAGGGGAGCCCCAGCATTTT | CASSSLGEPQHF
TRBJ1-3 | . | TRBV11-2 | . | TGTGCCAGCAGACCTACAGGGTCTGGAAACACCATATATTTT | CASRPTGSGNTIYF
TRBJ2-7 | few | TRBV29-1 | . | TGCAGCGGCAACACAGGGCCAGGCGAGCAGTACTTC | CSGNTGPGEQYF
TRBJ1-4 | . | TRBV20-1 | TRBD1 | TGCAGTGCCAGGACAGGGGATGAAAAACTGTTTTTT | CSARTGDEKLFF
TRBJ1-3 | few | TRBV19 | . | TGTGCCAGTAAAAATCGGGCTCCTGGAAACACCATATATTTT | CASKNRAPGNTIYF
TRBJ1-4 | many | TRBV7-7 | . | TGTGCCAGCAGCAGCACTATGGACCCAGAAAAACTGTTTTTT | CASSSTMDPEKLFF
TRBJ1-2 | . | TRBV15 | TRBD1 | TGTGCCACCAGCAGAGGGGGACAGGCATTTAACTATGGCTACACCTTC | CATSRGGQAFNYGYTF
TRBJ1-6 | many | TRBV14 | . | TGTGCCAGCAGCCGTTCTTCCTCACCCCTCCACTTT | CASSRSSSPLHF
TRBJ2-7 | . | TRBV19 | . | TGTGCCAGTAGTGCTCCGGGAGCGGTCCCATCCTACGAGCAGTACTTC | CASSAPGAVPSYEQYF
TRBJ2-1 | . | TRBV7-9 | . | TGCGCCAGCAGCTATAATTGGGTAGCTGAGCAGTTCTTC | CASSYNWVAEQFF
TRBJ2-7 | many | TRBV29-1 | . | TGCAGCGGAATTAGCGGAGGCAGTACCTACGAGCAGTACTTC | CSGISGGSTYEQYF
TRBJ1-2 | . | TRBV20-1 | . | TGCAGTGCTAGAGATCAGGGTTTTAACTATGGCTACACCTTC | CSARDQGFNYGYTF
TRBJ1-1 | . | TRBV9 | . | TGTGCCAGCAGCGCCCGTAGCTCGGGCACTGAAGCTTCCTTT | CASSARSSGTEASF
TRBJ1-4 | . | TRBV10-3 | . | TGTGCCATCAGTGAAGGGGACGGTGAAAAACTGTTTTTT | CAISEGDGEKLFF
TRBJ2-3 | . | TRBV7-2 | TRBD2 | TGTGCCAGCAGCCGACTAGCGGGAGAGACAGATACGCAGTATTTT | CASSRLAGETDTQYF
TRBJ2-7 | . | TRBV5-5 | TRBD2 | TGTGCCAGCAGCTTGGCCAGACTAGCGGGAGCCCACGAGCAGTACTTC | CASSLARLAGAHEQYF
TRBJ1-3 | many | TRBV5-1 | TRBD1 | TGCGCCAGCAGCTCCACGAGACAGGGAGCCTCTGGAAACACCATATATTTT | CASSSTRQGASGNTIYF
TRBJ2-1 | . | TRBV7-9 | TRBD1 | TGTGCCAGCAGCCAGACGACAGGGGGCCGAGTACAGTTCTTC | CASSQTTGGRVQFF
TRBJ2-7 | . | TRBV7-6 | TRBD2 | TGTGCCAGCAGCCCCCAGCCTAGCGGGAGTCACGCCTACGAGCAGTACTTC | CASSPQPSGSHAYEQYF
TRBJ1-1 | . | TRBV6-5 | . | TGTGCCAGCAGGTATTCGGCAGGGACGAACACTGAAGCTTTCTTT | CASRYSAGTNTEAFF
TRBJ1-1 | . | TRBV20-1 | . | TGCAGTGCTAGTGTAGGCAGGATGAACACTGAAGCTTTCTTT | CSASVGRMNTEAFF
TRBJ1-1 | . | TRBV25-1 | TRBD1 | TGTGCCAGCAGTAAACAGGGGATCGGAGAACTGAACACTGAAGCTTTCTTT | CASSKQGIGELNTEAFF
TRBJ2-7 | . | TRBV25-1 | . | TGTGCCAGCAGTGACGGGACTCCAAGCTCCTACGAGCAGTACTTC | CASSDGTPSSYEQYF
TRBJ2-7 | many | TRBV7-9 | TRBD2 | TGTGCCAGCAGACCCACTAGCGGGAGGGCGGGGGAGCAGTACTTC | CASRPTSGRAGEQYF
TRBJ2-7 | few | TRBV5-6 | . | TGTGCCAGCAGCTTGTTAAGTTGGCAGACCTATTGGATCTCCTACGAGCAGTACTTC | CASSLLSWQTYWISYEQYF
TRBJ1-1 | . | TRBV7-2 | TRBD1 | TGTGCCAGCAGCTTTCGCCGGGACAGGGGGGGACGGAACACTGAAGCTTTCTTT | CASSFRRDRGGRNTEAFF
TRBJ2-7 | few | TRBV5-1 | . | TGCGCCAGCAGCGGGGGACCAGCGCCTTGGGAGCAGTACTTC | CASSGGPAPWEQYF
TRBJ1-1 | many | TRBV12-3/TRBV12-4 | . | TGTGCCAGCAGTTTCTCATCGGGGCGGACTGAAGCTTTCTTT | CASSFSSGRTEAFF
TRBJ2-7 | few | TRBV12-3/TRBV12-4 | . | TGTGCCAGCAGTTTTCGAGCTAGCGACTCCTACGAGCAGTACTTC | CASSFRASDSYEQYF
TRBJ2-7 | many | TRBV11-2 | . | TGTGCCAGCAGCTTAACGGCCCGCTACGAGCAGTACTTC | CASSLTARYEQYF